The 23 T cell receptor beta chains listed next were all sequenced from one sample in a study of blood T cells in healthy people across ages. A second PCR of 7 to 11 cycles used a sample-barcoded 5' primer and a J-beta primer mix. Using its own MiXCR run on the 5' RACE reads, TCRdb lists one record per CDR3 protein. The sample holds fewer than 2,000,000 distinct CDR3 sequences, roughly 43% seen once. Sequenced sample: blood. The origin of the receptors is a human donor in good health.

This chain links TRBV20-1 with TRBJ1-1; D is possibly TRBD1 (6 bases). V dropped 3 bases and J dropped 0 bases, with 11 bases sitting between them. Germline assignment: CDR1 DFQATT and CDR2 SNEGSKA (reference sequence). The CDR3 contains 14 residues. CDR3 protein: CSARLTGMNTEAFF. CDR3 bases: TGCAGTGCTAGGTTGACAGGTATGAACACTGAAGCTTTCTTT.

Only one count was recorded for this clonotype. This rearrangement joins TRBV7-9 to TRBJ2-1; no clear D. V was pared by 2 bases and J by 8 bases, with 16 bases between. This CDR3 has 15 residues. Germline CDR1 SEHNR, CDR2 FQNEAQ (reference sequence). In DNA, the CDR3 is TGTGCCAGCAGCTTAATGAACCTCAGTAACCATGAGCAGTTCTTC. Its protein product is CASSLMNLSNHEQFF.

The rearrangement uses TRBV2 and TRBJ2-4; the D gene is possibly TRBD2 (6 bases). Trimming shortened V by 8 bases and J by 8 bases, and 13 bases separated the two germline ends. The CDR3 is 12 residues long. Germline V gives CDR1 SNHLY, CDR2 FYNNEI. Here the CDR3 reads CASVGGADIQYF. The CDR3 DNA sequence: TGTGCCAGCGTTGGCGGGGCTGACATTCAGTACTTC.

This chain joins TRBV13 and TRBJ2-7; no definite D call. CDR1 PRHDT and CDR2 FYEKMQ come from the germline V gene (reference sequence). The CDR3 is 14 amino acids. V lost 7 bases and J lost 6, with 19 bases in between. The CDR3 region has the DNA TGTGCCAGCATCAGCCGCGGTGGTCCCGCCGAGCAGTACTTC. It specifies CASISRGGPAEQYF.

The chain has TRBV7-9 and TRBJ2-7; 9 bases line up with TRBD2. From germline, CDR1 is SEHNR and CDR2 FQNEAQ (reference sequence). The CDR3 covers 14 residues. With V trimmed by 2 bases and J by 3 bases, 2 bases remained unmatched. The CDR3 nucleotides are TGTGCCAGCAGCTTACTAGCGGGGATCTACGAGCAGTACTTC. The encoded protein is CASSLLAGIYEQYF.

CDR3 in DNA: TGTGCCAGCAGTTTCTCTGAAATTTTGGCCTTCTCCTACGAGCAGTACTTC. It encodes CASSFSEILAFSYEQYF. The chain uses TRBV28 and TRBJ2-7, with D unresolved. Trimming left V 3 bases short and J 0 bases short, with 18 bases between. The CDR3 extends over 17 amino acids. CDR1 and CDR2 (germline): MDHEN, SYDVKM.

This clonotype was found once. The chain couples TRBV7-2 to TRBJ2-3; 9 bases align to TRBD1. The CDR3 extends over 15 amino acids. J gave up 5 bases and V 5 bases, and 8 bases lay outside the gene matches. The germline gives CDR1 SGHTA, CDR2 FQGNSA. The CDR3 DNA is TGTGCCAGCAGCCCGACAGGGGGAAACATAGATACGCAGTATTTT. This encodes CASSPTGGNIDTQYF.

This clonotype was seen more than once but under ten times. V is TRBV5-6 and J is TRBJ2-7; 10 bases fit TRBD2. The CDR3 is 14 amino acids. V lost 5 bases to trimming and J lost 1 base; unmatched junction nucleotides: 3. The germline CDR1 and CDR2 sequences are SGHDT and YYEEEE. The CDR3 coding sequence is TGTGCCAGCAGAATAGCGGGGGGATCCTACGAGCAGTACTTC. Encoded protein: CASRIAGGSYEQYF.

The chain recombines TRBV18 with TRBJ2-5; D uncertain. The V end was cut by 2 bases, the J end by 5 bases, with 18 bases between. The CDR3 spans 16 residues. In germline, CDR1 is KGHSH, CDR2 LQKENI. The CDR3 DNA reads TGTGCCAGCTCACCAACCGGCTCTACCCTACCGGAGACCCAGTACTTC. It codes for CASSPTGSTLPETQYF.

J is TRBJ1-4 and V is TRBV6-5; no clear D gene. Germline lookup yields CDR1 MNHEY and CDR2 SVGAGI. Trimming took 0 bases from V and 6 from J, leaving 5 bases between them. The CDR3 extends over 13 amino acids. This chain's CDR3 is CASSYSGDEKLFF. As DNA, the CDR3 is TGTGCCAGCAGTTACTCTGGGGATGAAAAACTGTTTTTT.

CDR3 sequence reads: CASSPQTDREVQPQHF. CDR3 DNA sequence: TGTGCCAGCAGCCCCCAGACGGACAGGGAGGTTCAGCCCCAGCATTTT. The V and J genes are TRBV7-8 and TRBJ1-5; 8 nucleotides match TRBD1. Germline CDR1 SGHVS, CDR2 FQNEAQ. V was clipped by 5 bases and J by 6 bases; unmatched bases: 12. The CDR3 totals 16 residues.

As for this clonotype: At one boundary the junction diverges from the germline segment, which might be a read error. The V and J genes are TRBV6-6 and TRBJ2-3, with no clear D. CDR1 MNHNY and CDR2 SVGAGI come from the germline V gene (reference sequence). The CDR3 extends over 14 amino acids. The CDR3 here is CAGSYPDPTDTQYF. The CDR3 DNA reads as TGTGCCGGCAGTTACCCCGACCCCACAGATACGCAGTATTTT.

A few counts support this clonotype. The J gene is TRBJ2-1, the V gene TRBV4-3, with 11 bases matching TRBD2. Germline V gene sequence: CDR1 LGHNA, CDR2 YSLEER. V trimming: 0 bases; J trimming: 4 bases; junction bases outside the gene matches: 11. This CDR3 has 19 amino acids. The CDR3 coding sequence is TGCGCCAGCAGCCAAGAAGTCGGGGTAGCGGGGGGGCTTTACAATGAGCAGTTCTTC. Translation gives CASSQEVGVAGGLYNEQFF.

The rearrangement links TRBV5-1 to TRBJ2-1, with 7 bases fitting TRBD2. V dropped 1 base and J dropped 2; count of bases not matched to a gene: 12. The germline CDR1 and CDR2 sequences are SGHRS and YFSETQ. The CDR3 covers 18 residues. The CDR3 reads CASSLQGDLGRAYNEQFF. The CDR3 region has the DNA TGCGCCAGCAGCTTGCAAGGAGACCTAGGGAGGGCCTACAATGAGCAGTTCTTC.

The chain employs TRBV28 and TRBJ2-5; no firm D call. V lost 10 bases and J 7 bases, leaving 16 bases between the germline ends. Germline V CDR1 and CDR2: MDHEN, SYDVKM. The CDR3 length is 12 residues. This CDR3 reads CATEQTEATQYF. The CDR3 DNA follows: TGTGCCACCGAACAGACCGAAGCGACCCAGTACTTC.

This clonotype was picked up a small number of times. In nucleotides, the CDR3 is TGCGCCAGCAGCTCAATACCGGGACTGAACTACGAGCAGTACTTC. It is translated as CASSSIPGLNYEQYF. This chain joins TRBV5-1 and TRBJ2-7, with D possibly TRBD2 on 6 matching bases. CDR1 is SGHRS and CDR2 is YFSETQ in the germline V gene. The CDR3 spans 15 residues. V lost 3 bases and J lost 3, with 16 bases in between.

A word on this clonotype: Since a much larger clone is just one base distant, this may be a read error. The chain recombines TRBV6-1 with TRBJ1-2; D is uncertain. The CDR3 is made up of 15 amino acids. Germline CDR1 is MNHNS and CDR2 is SASEGT. V lost 6 bases, J lost 3 bases, and 17 bases lay in between. CDR3 in amino acids: CASRELVGSHYGYTF. The CDR3 region has the DNA TGTGCCAGCAGGGAATTGGTAGGGTCCCACTATGGCTACACCTTC.

As concerns this clonotype: This may stem from a read error, because a much larger clone lies one nucleotide away. The V and J genes are TRBV9 and TRBJ2-3; maybe TRBD1 (6 bases). This CDR3 is 15 amino acids long. Germline loops: CDR1 SGDLS, CDR2 YYNGEE. Trimming took 1 base from V and 4 from J, leaving 13 bases between them. The DNA for the CDR3 is TGTGCCAGCAGCGTATGGCAGGGGTCCCCAGATACGCAGTATTTT. The encoded protein is CASSVWQGSPDTQYF.

This chain links TRBV20-1 with TRBJ2-5; possibly TRBD1 for D (5 bases). Germline-derived CDR1 and CDR2 are DFQATT and SNEGSKA (reference sequence). The V and J ends lost 3 bases and 2 bases respectively, with 22 bases between them. CDR3 length: 17 residues. The CDR3 DNA reads TGCAGTGCTAGCCTTAACCGCGTGGGGCTCGGGCAAGAGACCCAGTACTTC. Encoded protein: CSASLNRVGLGQETQYF.

This clonotype was seen only a few times. The chain couples TRBV28 to TRBJ2-5; D remains ambiguous. The CDR3 sequence is 13 residues long. Germline CDR1 reads MDHEN; CDR2 reads SYDVKM. Trimming cost V 4 bases and J 0 bases, with 6 bases left between them. The CDR3 bases are TGTGCCAGCAGTTCGAGGTACCAAGAGACCCAGTACTTC. Its protein is CASSSRYQETQYF.

The chain couples TRBV7-2 to TRBJ1-4; perhaps TRBD1 as D (6 bases). The CDR3 sequence is 13 residues long. V was trimmed by 5 bases and J by 3 bases, leaving 7 bases between them. In germline, CDR1 is SGHTA, CDR2 FQGNSA. The CDR3 DNA is TGTGCCAGCAGCGGGACACCTAATGAAAAACTGTTTTTT. This translates into CASSGTPNEKLFF.

The chain couples TRBV7-2 to TRBJ2-1; tentatively, D is TRBD1 (6 bases). The CDR3 is 17 amino acids. V was pared by 5 bases and J by 10 bases, with 27 bases between. Germline CDR1 reads SGHTA; CDR2 reads FQGNSA. CDR3: CASSPGETAKGTYEQFF. CDR3 sequence (DNA): TGTGCCAGCAGCCCAGGGGAGACAGCCAAAGGGACCTACGAGCAGTTCTTC.

This clonotype was detected ten times or more. V and J are TRBV7-2 and TRBJ2-1; D gene ambiguous. Deletions cut 2 bases from V and 6 bases from J, with 8 bases between. CDR3 length equals 13 residues. CDR1 is SGHTA and CDR2 is FQGNSA in the germline V gene. CDR3 nucleotides: TGTGCCAGCAGCTTAACCGTCCGCAATGAGCAGTTCTTC. Translated: CASSLTVRNEQFF.